Reported below is one T cell receptor beta chain. Only in-frame clones appear in the TCRdb table, and some are missing; sequencing was by immunoSEQ multiplex PCR. The sample has approximately 80,000 clones, over 65% seen once; the top ten hold less than 7.5%. This entry belongs to a study of blood T cell repertoires in COVID-19. Study-level background: PBMCs, B-cell-depleted T cells, or T cells were the source of the cDNA or gDNA that made up the material.

Source material: peripheral blood. This TCR was sampled from a man in his fifties or sixties with active or convalescent COVID-19.

CDR3 sequence (DNA): TGTGCCAGCAGCTGGGGACTAGCCAATGAGCAGTTCTTC. Translation gives CASSWGLANEQFF. The V and J genes are TRBV5-8 and TRBJ2-1, with 9 bases identical to TRBD2. There are 13 residues in the CDR3. Germline loops: CDR1 SGHTS, CDR2 YDEGEE. The junction had 1 base not matched to a gene; V was cut back by 3 bases and J by 6 bases.